What follows is one TCR beta chain and its context. These data originate in a study of spatial heterogeneity in lung cancer. Study background: The cohort: under 80 early-stage, untreated non-small cell lung cancer patients. Alpha-chain detections were consistently fewer than beta-chain detections among the sequences.

MiXCR, applied by TCRdb to the 5' RACE reads, yields one record per CDR3 protein. This table holds under 30,000 distinct CDR3 sequences, about 6.3% found once. The germline V and J ends were trimmed by 2 bases and 7 bases, with 24 bases remaining between them. This CDR3 region has 18 residues. CDR1 is MRHNA and CDR2 is SNTAGT in the germline V gene. As to time point: blood at routine non-recurrence follow-up after resection. TCRs were sequenced from unsorted whole RNA of tumor, nontumor lung or PBMC. This chain joins TRBV6-4 and TRBJ2-1; D is possibly TRBD2 (5 bases). The sequencing here drew on PBMCs, taken at follow-up. This TCR derives from a male donor with early-stage non-small cell lung cancer. The CDR3 spells CASSDIGWSPGSGNEQFF. The CDR3, as DNA: TGTGCCAGCAGTGACATCGGCTGGTCCCCGGGGTCCGGGAATGAGCAGTTCTTC.